The 28 T cell receptor beta chains in this list originate from one sample, sequenced in a study of blood T cells in healthy people across ages. Through a sample-barcoded 5' primer and a J-beta primer mix, a second PCR was run for roughly 6 to 12 cycles. TCRdb re-called the 5' RACE reads with MiXCR, one entry per CDR3 protein. Found here are roughly 1,300,000 distinct CDR3 sequences, roughly 64% of them singletons; the top ten hold 6.5% to 8%. Sequencing was carried out using blood. The receptors originated from a man in his late teens or twenties in good health.

This chain joins TRBV5-1 and TRBJ2-3, with 10 bases identical to TRBD2. Germline V lookup: CDR1 SGHRS, CDR2 YFSETQ. With 1 base clipped from V and 2 bases from J, the junction kept 7 bases outside the gene matches. The CDR3 spans 17 residues. CDR3 sequence reads: CASSLQTTSGATDTQYF. In DNA form, the CDR3 reads TGCGCCAGCAGCTTGCAGACAACTAGCGGGGCCACAGATACGCAGTATTTT.

V is TRBV27 and J is TRBJ2-7; 7 nucleotides line up with TRBD1. Germline V gene data show CDR1 as MNHEY and CDR2 as SMNVEV (reference sequence). Trimming at V came to 10 bases and at J to 4 bases, leaving 10 bases not matched to a gene. The CDR3 runs to 13 residues. CDR3 nucleotide sequence: TGTGCCACCCGAACAGGGGAGTATTACGAGCAGTACTTC. Protein sequence: CATRTGEYYEQYF.

The rearrangement joins TRBV25-1 to TRBJ2-7; D is perhaps TRBD1 or TRBD2 (6 bases each). This CDR3 has 14 amino acids. From germline, CDR1 is MGHDK and CDR2 SYGVNS. V shed 7 bases and J shed 7 bases, with 20 bases lying between them. The CDR3 region is CASTATGAGMEQYF. The CDR3 DNA follows: TGTGCCAGCACCGCTACGGGGGCTGGGATGGAGCAGTACTTC.

The rearrangement joins TRBV15 to TRBJ2-3; D is unresolved. The CDR3 has 12 residues. V was trimmed by 3 bases and J by 6 bases, leaving 7 bases between them. The germline CDR1 and CDR2 sequences are LNHNV and YYDKDF (reference sequence). CDR3: CATSSRGDTQYF. The CDR3 DNA reads as TGTGCCACCAGCAGCCGTGGCGATACGCAGTATTTT. Full variable domain (remainder filled in from reference TRBV15 and TRBJ2-3): DAMVIQNPRYQVTQFGKPVTLSCSQTLNHNVMYWYQQKSSQAPKLLFHYYDKDFNNEADTPDNFQSRRPNTSFCFLDIRSPGLGDTAMYLCATSSRGDTQYFGPGTRLTVL.

Regarding this clonotype: One end of the junction does not line up with germline, which may come from a read error. This chain joins TRBV15 and TRBJ2-7, with TRBD2 matching 13 bases. The CDR3 spans 20 residues. Germline-derived CDR1 and CDR2 are LNHNV and YYDKDF (reference sequence). CDR3 in amino acids: CAASTYPDGTSGESIYEQYF. Written as DNA, the CDR3 is TGTGCCGCCAGCACCTACCCCGATGGGACTAGCGGGGAATCGATCTACGAGCAGTACTTC. Filled out from reference TRBV15 and TRBJ2-7, the complete variable domain reads DAMVIQNPRYQVTQFGKPVTLSCSQTLNHNVMYWYQQKSSQAPKLLFHYYDKDFNNEADTPDNFQSRRPNTSFCFLDIRSPGLGDTAMYLCAASTYPDGTSGESIYEQYFGPGTRLTVT.

This clonotype was seen at least ten times. One end of the junction is discordant with germline, which a read error may explain. The chain is built from TRBV7-2 and TRBJ2-7; D gene ambiguous. Per the germline V gene, CDR1 is SGHTA and CDR2 is FQGNSA. The CDR3 has 13 amino acids. This CDR3 reads CASSLVPSYEQYF. The CDR3 DNA reads TGCGCCAGCAGCCTAGTCCCCTCCTACGAGCAGTACTTC. Variable domain in full (rest from reference TRBV7-2 and TRBJ2-7): GAGVSQSPSNKVTEKGKDVELRCDPISGHTALYWYRQSLGQGLEFLIYFQGNSAPDKSGLPSDRFSAERTGGSVSTLTIQRTQQEDSAVYLCASSLVPSYEQYFGPGTRLTVT.

The genes are TRBV7-9 and TRBJ2-5; weak D call: TRBD2 (6 bases). CDR1 and CDR2 from the germline V gene are SEHNR and FQNEAQ (reference sequence). The CDR3 loop spans 14 amino acids. V was shortened by 4 bases and J by 1 base, with 10 bases between the two germline ends. This chain's CDR3 is CASSSRGIQETQYF. The CDR3 bases are TGTGCCAGCAGCTCCCGGGGGATCCAAGAGACCCAGTACTTC. The whole variable domain, filled in from reference TRBV7-9 and TRBJ2-5, reads DTGVSQNPRHKITKRGQNVTFRCDPISEHNRLYWYRQTLGQGPEFLTYFQNEAQLEKSRLLSDRFSAERPKGSFSTLEIQRTEQGDSAMYLCASSSRGIQETQYFGPGTRLLVL.

This chain joins TRBV27 and TRBJ2-1; no firm D call. Germline V gives CDR1 MNHEY, CDR2 SMNVEV (reference sequence). The CDR3 runs 15 residues. Trimming removed 5 bases from V and 5 bases from J, with 16 bases in between. The CDR3 DNA reads as TGTGCCAGCAGTCCCACGGACGGCCCGAACAATGAGCAGTTCTTC. Protein: CASSPTDGPNNEQFF.

The rearrangement links TRBV14 to TRBJ2-1, with 8 bases fitting TRBD2. The closer fit of TRBJ2-7 to the DNA end suggests the J call may be wrong. Germline loops: CDR1 SGHDN, CDR2 FVKESK. CDR3 length: 18 residues. CDR3 loop: CASSQGGKSGSSNNEQYF. As DNA, the CDR3 is TGTGCCAGCAGCCAAGGAGGGAAAAGCGGGAGTTCAAACAATGAGCAGTACTTC.

The CDR3 DNA reads as TGTGCCAGCAGCTTAGCGCCGGCAGGGGCGTATAATTCACCCCTCCACTTT. Its protein product is CASSLAPAGAYNSPLHF. This chain uses TRBV7-2 with TRBJ1-6; tentative D call: TRBD1 (6 bases). The CDR3 contains 17 residues. The germline V gene encodes CDR1 SGHTA and CDR2 FQGNSA. V was pared by 0 bases and J by 4 bases, with 13 bases between.

This clonotype was counted between two and nine times. The chain employs TRBV2 and TRBJ1-1; D is perhaps TRBD1 (6 bases). The V end was cut by 2 bases, the J end by 7 bases, with 20 bases between. The V gene's germline CDR1 is SNHLY and CDR2 FYNNEI. CDR3 length equals 16 residues. The CDR3 sequence is CASSEYKGVDTLEAFF. The CDR3 nucleotides are TGTGCCAGCAGTGAATATAAGGGGGTGGACACCCTTGAAGCTTTCTTT. The whole variable domain, filled in from reference TRBV2 and TRBJ1-1, reads EPEVTQTPSHQVTQMGQEVILRCVPISNHLYFYWYRQILGQKVEFLVSFYNNEISEKSEIFDDQFSVERPDGSNFTLKIRSTKLEDSAMYFCASSEYKGVDTLEAFFGQGTRLTVV.

The chain uses TRBV5-7 and TRBJ1-4; the D gene is possibly TRBD1 (5 bases). TRBV5-7 is recorded as an ORF, its role being uncertain. Trimming cost V 7 bases and J 0 bases, with 13 bases left between them. The CDR3 sequence is 15 residues long. CDR3: CASAGTVATNEKLFF. In nucleotides, the CDR3 is TGTGCCAGCGCGGGGACGGTCGCAACTAATGAAAAACTGTTTTTT.

The chain joins TRBV7-9 to TRBJ2-7; 11 nucleotides align to TRBD2. The closer fit of TRBJ2-4 to the DNA end suggests the J call may be wrong. The CDR3 has 18 amino acids. The V gene's germline CDR1 is SEHNR and CDR2 FQNEAQ (reference sequence). The DNA for the CDR3 is TGTGCCAGCAGCTTAGTTTTGACTAGCGGGGACCGGCTAAACATTCAGTACTTC. The encoded protein is CASSLVLTSGDRLNIQYF.

Notes on this clonotype: The junction differs from germline at one of its ends, possibly a read error. This CDR3 reads CSVEDRSQETQYF. In nucleotides, the CDR3 is TGCAGCGTGGAAGACAGGTCTCAAGAGACCCAGTACTTC. This sequence joins TRBV29-1 and TRBJ2-5, with D tentatively TRBD1 (6 bases). The CDR3 is 13 amino acids. CDR1 and CDR2 from the germline V gene are SQVTM and ANQGSEA.

In its sample, this clonotype was seen once. The chain combines TRBV4-1 with TRBJ2-1; TRBD2 aligns across 9 bases. Germline-derived CDR1 and CDR2 are MGHRA and YSYEKL. This CDR3 is built from 19 residues. Trimming at V came to 3 bases and at J to 0 bases, leaving 12 bases not matched to a gene. CDR3: CASSHAEASSGASYNEQFF. CDR3 in DNA: TGCGCCAGCAGCCATGCAGAAGCCTCTAGCGGGGCCTCCTACAATGAGCAGTTCTTC.

J is TRBJ1-5 and V is TRBV6-1; 8 bases are a match to TRBD1. Germline V gene lookup returns CDR1 MNHNS and CDR2 SASEGT. The CDR3 is 13 amino acids. V trimming: 11 bases; J trimming: 5 bases; junction bases outside the gene matches: 8. CDR3 nucleotide sequence: TGTGCCGTAGGGACAGGAGATTATCAGCCCCAGCATTTT. Residues: CAVGTGDYQPQHF.

The V call is TRBV12-3 or TRBV12-4, the J call TRBJ2-7; 10 nucleotides match TRBD2. The CDR3 covers 15 residues. Losses at the gene ends were 4 bases for V and 2 bases for J; bases not matched to a gene: 5. DNA of the CDR3: TGTGCCAGCAGTTCAGGACTAGCGGAGGCCTACGAGCAGTACTTC. The encoded protein is CASSSGLAEAYEQYF.

This clonotype was observed a few times. This sequence joins TRBV29-1 and TRBJ2-1, with TRBD1 matching 7 bases. CDR3 length equals 13 residues. Germline trimming cut 6 bases from V and 9 bases from J; bases unmatched to any gene: 11. From germline, CDR1 is SQVTM and CDR2 ANQGSEA. The CDR3: CSVSETGSIEQFF. Written as DNA, the CDR3 is TGCAGCGTCTCCGAGACAGGGTCTATTGAGCAGTTCTTC.

This chain connects TRBV4-1 to TRBJ1-1, with D possibly matching TRBD1 (6 bases). V lost 6 bases to trimming and J lost 5 bases, with 13 bases between them. Germline V lookup: CDR1 MGHRA, CDR2 YSYEKL. This CDR3 region has 13 residues. CDR3 residues: CASRRDTSTEAFF. CDR3 coding DNA: TGCGCCAGCAGGCGGGACACAAGTACTGAAGCTTTCTTT.

The rearrangement uses TRBV14 and TRBJ1-6; 9 bases map to TRBD1. V shed 4 bases and J 0 bases; nucleotides not matched to a gene: 4. The CDR3 sequence is 17 residues long. The germline CDR1 and CDR2 sequences are SGHDN and FVKESK. CDR3 sequence: CASSPGTGSSYNSPLHF. CDR3 DNA: TGTGCCAGCAGCCCGGGGACAGGGAGCTCCTATAATTCACCCCTCCACTTT.

The chain uses TRBV7-2 and TRBJ2-6; D unresolved. This CDR3 spans 15 amino acids. V gave up 4 bases and J gave up 1 base, with 8 bases separating them. Germline loops: CDR1 SGHTA, CDR2 FQGNSA. The CDR3 is CASSSYPSGANVLTF. Written as DNA, the CDR3 is TGTGCCAGCAGCTCTTATCCTTCTGGGGCCAACGTCCTGACTTTC.

This chain joins TRBV6-2 or TRBV6-3 and TRBJ2-7; 15 bases line up with TRBD2. The CDR3 runs 16 residues. J gave up 6 bases and V 4 bases, and 7 bases lay outside the gene matches. Germline loops: CDR1 MNHEY, CDR2 SVGEGT. The CDR3 sequence is CASSFRTSGRDGEQYF. CDR3 bases: TGTGCCAGCAGTTTTCGGACTAGCGGGAGGGATGGCGAGCAGTACTTC.

The CDR3 sequence is CATSDPGQLYEQYF. CDR3 DNA: TGTGCCACCAGTGACCCGGGACAACTCTACGAGCAGTACTTC. The chain combines TRBV24-1 with TRBJ2-7, with D tentatively TRBD1 (6 bases). Looked up from germline, CDR1 is KGHDR and CDR2 is SFDVKD. The CDR3 has 14 amino acids. V was cut by 4 bases and J by 3 bases, with 12 bases left in between.

The count of this clonotype is one. The chain recombines TRBV12-3 or TRBV12-4 with TRBJ1-4; D is possibly TRBD1 (5 bases). CDR3 length: 14 residues. V lost 5 bases and J 3 bases, leaving 10 bases between the germline ends. The chain's CDR3 is CASSTRDSNEKLFF. The CDR3 region has the DNA TGTGCCAGCAGTACCAGGGACTCTAATGAAAAACTGTTTTTT.

CDR3 loop: CASSQEGPGTSYGYTF. CDR3 DNA: TGTGCCAGCAGCCAAGAAGGACCGGGCACTTCTTATGGCTACACCTTC. The chain couples TRBV14 to TRBJ1-2, with unresolved D. The germline V gene encodes CDR1 SGHDN and CDR2 FVKESK. V was shortened by 0 bases and J by 5 bases, with 16 bases between the two germline ends. The CDR3 totals 16 residues.

The chain carries TRBV11-2 and TRBJ2-5, with D tentatively TRBD2 (6 bases). The CDR3 spans 17 residues. Trimming pared 0 bases from V and 11 bases from J, leaving 25 bases between. Germline V gives CDR1 SGHAT, CDR2 FQNNGV. CDR3 sequence (DNA): TGTGCCAGCAGCTTAGATGGCGGTCTAGGGACGACGGGAGAGCAGTACTTC. Its translation: CASSLDGGLGTTGEQYF.

The chain has TRBV12-3 or TRBV12-4 and TRBJ2-7; TRBD2 might be the D (5 bases). The tail of the sequence fits TRBJ2-5 better, so the J call may be wrong. The CDR3 runs to 10 residues. The CDR3 region has the DNA TGTGCCAGCGGAAGCGGGACCCAGTACTTC. Amino acid sequence: CASGSGTQYF.

This clonotype was counted between two and nine times. The chain employs TRBV12-3 or TRBV12-4 and TRBJ2-1, with 10 bases fitting TRBD2. After removal of 6 bases from V and 7 bases from J, the junction contained 9 bases not matched to a gene. The CDR3 spans 15 residues. The CDR3 DNA reads TGTGCCAGCAGCCCAGCGGGAGGGCCGGGGAATGAGCAGTTCTTC. Protein product: CASSPAGGPGNEQFF.